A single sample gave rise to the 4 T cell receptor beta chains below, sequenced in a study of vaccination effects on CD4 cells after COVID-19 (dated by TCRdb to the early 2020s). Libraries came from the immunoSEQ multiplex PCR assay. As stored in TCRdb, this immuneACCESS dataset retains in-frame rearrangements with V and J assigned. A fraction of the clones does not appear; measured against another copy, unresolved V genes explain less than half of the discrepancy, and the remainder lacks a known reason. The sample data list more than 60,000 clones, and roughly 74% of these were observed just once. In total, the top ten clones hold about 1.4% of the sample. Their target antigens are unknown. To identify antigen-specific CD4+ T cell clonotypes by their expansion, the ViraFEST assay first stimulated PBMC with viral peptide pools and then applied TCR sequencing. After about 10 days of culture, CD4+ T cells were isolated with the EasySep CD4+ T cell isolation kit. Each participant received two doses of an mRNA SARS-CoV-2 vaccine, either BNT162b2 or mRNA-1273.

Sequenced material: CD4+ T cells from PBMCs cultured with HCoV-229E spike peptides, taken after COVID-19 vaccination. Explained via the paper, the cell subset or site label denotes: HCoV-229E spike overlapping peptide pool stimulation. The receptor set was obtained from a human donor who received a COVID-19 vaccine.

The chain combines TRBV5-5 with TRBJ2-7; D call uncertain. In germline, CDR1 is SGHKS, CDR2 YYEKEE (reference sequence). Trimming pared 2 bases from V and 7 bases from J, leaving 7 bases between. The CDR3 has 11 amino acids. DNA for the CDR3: TGTGCCAGCAGCTTTTACGAGGAGCAGTACGTC. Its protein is CASSFYEEQYV.

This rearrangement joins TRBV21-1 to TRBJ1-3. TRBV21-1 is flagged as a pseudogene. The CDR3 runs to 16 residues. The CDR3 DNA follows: TGTGCCAGCAGCAAACTCAAGGAAGGCTCTGGAAACACCATATATTTT. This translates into CASSKLKEGSGNTIYF.

CDR3 protein: CASSEWAFGQYV. CDR3 bases: TGTGCCAGCAGTGAATGGGCTTTTGGGCAGTACGTC. The V and J genes are TRBV2 and TRBJ2-7, with D unclear. V was clipped by 2 bases and J by 9 bases, with 11 bases between them. This CDR3 has 12 amino acids. Germline-derived CDR1 and CDR2 are SNHLY and FYNNEI.

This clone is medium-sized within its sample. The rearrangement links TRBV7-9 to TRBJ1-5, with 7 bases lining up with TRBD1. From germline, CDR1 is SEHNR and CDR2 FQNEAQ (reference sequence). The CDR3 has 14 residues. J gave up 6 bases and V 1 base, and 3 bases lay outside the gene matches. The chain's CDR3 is CASSLGAGGQPQHF. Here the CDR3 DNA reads TGTGCCAGCAGCTTAGGGGCAGGGGGTCAGCCCCAGCATTTT.